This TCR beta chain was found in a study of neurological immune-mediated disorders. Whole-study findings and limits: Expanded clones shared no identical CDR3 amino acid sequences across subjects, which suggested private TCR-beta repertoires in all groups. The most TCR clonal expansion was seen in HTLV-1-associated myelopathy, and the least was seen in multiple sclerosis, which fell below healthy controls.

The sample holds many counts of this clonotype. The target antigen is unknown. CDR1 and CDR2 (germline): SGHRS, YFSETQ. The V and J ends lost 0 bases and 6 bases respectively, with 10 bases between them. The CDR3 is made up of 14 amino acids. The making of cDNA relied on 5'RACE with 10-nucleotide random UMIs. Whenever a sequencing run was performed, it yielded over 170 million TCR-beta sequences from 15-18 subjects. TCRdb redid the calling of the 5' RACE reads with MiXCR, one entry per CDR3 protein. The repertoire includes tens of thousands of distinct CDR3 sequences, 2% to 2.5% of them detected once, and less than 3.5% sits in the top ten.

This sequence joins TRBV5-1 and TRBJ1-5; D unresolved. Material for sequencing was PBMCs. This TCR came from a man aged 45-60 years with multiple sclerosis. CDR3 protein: CASSLDGVGQPQHF. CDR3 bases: TGCGCCAGCAGCTTGGACGGGGTTGGTCAGCCCCAGCATTTT.